This record covers a single T cell receptor beta chain. This receptor's antigen is unknown. Base qualities are not at hand, and no much larger clone is one base apart. The same DNA, extracted from blood mononuclear cells, served for both the TCR sequencing and the STAT3 sequencing. The CDR3 has 14 amino acids, counting the end cysteine and phenylalanine. Just the 42-base CDR3 DNA is kept, in frame starting at base 1. V ends up 4 bases short and J 1 base short, with an unmatched junction base count of 2. The CDR1 and CDR2 encoded by the germline V gene are SGHDT and YYEEEE. An Illumina MiSeq was used to sequence the TCRbeta libraries, yielding an average of about 40,000 productive templates per sample. Using multiplex PCR amplification, the immunoSEQ assay generated the TCRbeta CDR3 libraries. For the original study's pipeline: Repertoire diversity was calculated as previously defined, with values near 0 taken to indicate extremely monoclonal samples. TCRdb stores this immuneACCESS table with in-frame sequences only. Part of the clones is absent; in the studies checked, under half of the shortfall reflects unresolved V genes, and no reason is known for the rest. That table supplies the V and J calls and clone size; D and trimming were determined from the DNA. For this sample the table gives approximately 12,000 clones, of which 75% to 80% were detected only once. Around 50% of the sample rests with the top ten.

This sample stems from a study of STAT3 mutations in large granular lymphocyte leukemia (dated by TCRdb to the late 2010s). As for the study more broadly: Roughly half of the T-LGLL patients who were sequenced longitudinally carried canonical activating STAT3 mutations. More than half of T-LGLL patients received one or more immunosuppressive therapy regimens, with hematologic response in over 35% of those treated. Serial deep sequencing of TCRbeta CDR3 and STAT3 was performed in patients with T-cell large granular lymphocyte leukemia to reconstruct clonal hierarchy and dynamics. From an initial cohort of approximately 200 LGL patients, roughly 17 representative T-LGLL cases were selected for longitudinal TCRbeta and STAT3 sequencing. As controls within the study, a couple of patients with natural killer LGL leukemia were also sequenced longitudinally. Each patient was sequenced at an average of approximately 3.8 time points, ranging from 2 to 8 samplings.

The paper's findings and limits, for the study overall: TCR clonotype switching after therapy was observed in 6 of 18 patients, and all newly emerging clones were found to be STAT3 wild type. Because no samples were available when a clone first appeared, clonal expansion had to be inferred from samplings taken at other points. Linking therapy response to changes in TCR clonal burden was complicated by variable intervals between samplings and by differing treatment regimens. The burden of the dominant TCR clone was higher than the STAT3 mutant burden in several patients, which suggests that the STAT3 mutation arose secondarily inside a clone that had already expanded. Because codominant clonotypes persisted in some patients, a small but highly pathogenic clone may have been missed. Every T-LGLL patient showed at least one immunodominant TCRbeta clonotype, and about half showed multiple immunodominant subclonotypes.

The sequence was obtained from a man in his 60s with T-cell large granular lymphocyte leukemia. Some clones in this sample may be carry-over from other donors' samples. The age is the age at diagnosis. The rearrangement joined TRBV5-6 to TRBJ1-1; a stretch of 9 junction bases matches TRBD1. The sequenced sample consisted of peripheral blood mononuclear cells. The bases read TGTGCCAGCAGCCGGGACAGGGAGAACACTGAAGCTTTCTTT. Its translation is CASSRDRENTEAFF.